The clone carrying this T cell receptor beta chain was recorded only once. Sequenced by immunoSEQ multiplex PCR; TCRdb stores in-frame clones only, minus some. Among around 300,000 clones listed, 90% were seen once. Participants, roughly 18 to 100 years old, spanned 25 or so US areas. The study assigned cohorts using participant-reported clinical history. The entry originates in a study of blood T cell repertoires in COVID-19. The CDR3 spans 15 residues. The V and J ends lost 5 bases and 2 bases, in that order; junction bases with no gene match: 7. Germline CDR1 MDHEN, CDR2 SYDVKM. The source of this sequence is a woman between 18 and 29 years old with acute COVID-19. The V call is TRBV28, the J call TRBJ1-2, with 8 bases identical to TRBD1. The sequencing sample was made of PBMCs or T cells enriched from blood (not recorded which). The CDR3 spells CASSQGQGRNYGYTF. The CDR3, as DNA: TGTGCCAGCAGTCAAGGACAGGGAAGGAACTATGGCTACACCTTC.